The present TCR beta chain was sequenced within a study of T cell responses to AZD1222 COVID-19 vaccine. General observations from the study: Clonal diversity was possibly underestimated, and the donors were mostly white British, with more females. Sampling that yielded the repertoires occurred only after the peak T cell response. At 160-218 and 743-854, vaccine-associated CD4 TCRs were dominant, and they spanned spike.

Worth noting for this clone: Its antigen remains unidentified.

The protocol was immunoSEQ multiplex PCR, while the TCRdb copy is restricted to in-frame clones and leaves out a portion. The profile covers 200,000 or so clones, with approximately 95% appearing a single time and 1% taken by the ten largest. Second doses at about 4 or about 12 weeks were pooled. V shed 7 bases and J shed 2 bases, with 9 bases lying between them. CDR1 MNHEY and CDR2 SVGAGI come from the germline V gene. CDR3 size: 13 residues. V is TRBV6-5 and J is TRBJ1-3; perhaps TRBD1 as D (6 bases). The material was peripheral blood, obtained 28 days after the second AZD1222 dose. The sequence was collected from an adult who received the AZD1222 COVID-19 vaccine. DNA for the CDR3: TGTGCCAGCAAAGGGGGGGCTGGAAACACCATATATTTT. Amino acid sequence: CASKGGAGNTIYF.